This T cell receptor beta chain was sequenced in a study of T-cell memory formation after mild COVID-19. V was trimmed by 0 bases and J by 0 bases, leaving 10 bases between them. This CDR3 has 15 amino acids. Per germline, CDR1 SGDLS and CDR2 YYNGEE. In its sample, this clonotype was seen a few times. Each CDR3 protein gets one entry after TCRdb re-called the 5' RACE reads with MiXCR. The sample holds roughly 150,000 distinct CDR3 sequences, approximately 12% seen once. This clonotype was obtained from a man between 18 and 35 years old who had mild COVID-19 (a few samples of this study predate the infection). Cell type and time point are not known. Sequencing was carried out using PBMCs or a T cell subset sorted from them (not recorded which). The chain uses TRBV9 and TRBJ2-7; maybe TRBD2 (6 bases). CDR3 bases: TGTGCCAGCAGCGTAGAACTAGCACCCTCCTACGAGCAGTACTTC. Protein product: CASSVELAPSYEQYF.